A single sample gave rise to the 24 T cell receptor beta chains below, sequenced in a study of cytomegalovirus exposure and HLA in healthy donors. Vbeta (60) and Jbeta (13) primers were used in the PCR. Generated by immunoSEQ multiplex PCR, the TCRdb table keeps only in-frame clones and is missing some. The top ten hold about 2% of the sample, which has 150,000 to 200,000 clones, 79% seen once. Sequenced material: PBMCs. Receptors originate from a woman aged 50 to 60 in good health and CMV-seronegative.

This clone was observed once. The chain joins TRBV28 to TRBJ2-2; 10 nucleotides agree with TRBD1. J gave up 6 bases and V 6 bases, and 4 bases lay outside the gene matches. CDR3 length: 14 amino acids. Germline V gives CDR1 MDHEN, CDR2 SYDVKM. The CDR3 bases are TGTGCCAGCAGGGCCGGGACAGGGGCCGGGGAGCTGTTTTTT. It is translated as CASRAGTGAGELFF.

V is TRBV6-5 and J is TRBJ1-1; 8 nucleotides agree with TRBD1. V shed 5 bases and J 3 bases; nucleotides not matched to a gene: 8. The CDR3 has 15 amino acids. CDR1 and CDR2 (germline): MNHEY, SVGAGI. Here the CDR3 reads CASSTRRGLYTEAFF. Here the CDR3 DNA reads TGTGCCAGCAGTACCCGCAGGGGGCTTTACACTGAAGCTTTCTTT.

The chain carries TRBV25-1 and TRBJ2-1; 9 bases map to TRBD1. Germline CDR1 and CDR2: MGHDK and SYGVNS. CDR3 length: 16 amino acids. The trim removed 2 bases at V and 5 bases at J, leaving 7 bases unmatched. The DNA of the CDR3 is TGTGCCAGCAGTGAACAGCGACAGGGGGGAGACAATGAGCAGTTCTTC. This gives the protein CASSEQRQGGDNEQFF. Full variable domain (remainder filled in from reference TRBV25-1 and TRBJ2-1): EADIYQTPRYLVIGTGKKITLECSQTMGHDKMYWYQQDPGMELHLIHYSYGVNSTEKGDLSSESTVSRIRTEHFPLTLESARPSHTSQYLCASSEQRQGGDNEQFFGPGTRLTVL.

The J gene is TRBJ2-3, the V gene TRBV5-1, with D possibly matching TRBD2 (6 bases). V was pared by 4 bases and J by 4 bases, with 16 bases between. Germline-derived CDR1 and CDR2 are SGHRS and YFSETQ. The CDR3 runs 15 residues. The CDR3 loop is CASSGTGLGADTQYF. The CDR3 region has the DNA TGCGCCAGCAGCGGAACGGGACTCGGGGCAGATACGCAGTATTTT.

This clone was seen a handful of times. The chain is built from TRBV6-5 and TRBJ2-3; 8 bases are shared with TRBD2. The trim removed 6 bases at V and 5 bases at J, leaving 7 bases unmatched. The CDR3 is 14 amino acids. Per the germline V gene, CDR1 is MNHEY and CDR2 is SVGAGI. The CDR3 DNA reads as TGTGCCAGCAGCGTTGGACTAGCCGGAGATACGCAGTATTTT. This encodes CASSVGLAGDTQYF.

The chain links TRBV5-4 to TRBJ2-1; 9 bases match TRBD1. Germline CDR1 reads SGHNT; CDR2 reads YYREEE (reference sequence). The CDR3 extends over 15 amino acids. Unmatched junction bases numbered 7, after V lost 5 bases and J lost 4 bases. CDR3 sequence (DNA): TGTGCCAGCAGGTTAACAGGGGGCCGGTACAATGAGCAGTTCTTC. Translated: CASRLTGGRYNEQFF.

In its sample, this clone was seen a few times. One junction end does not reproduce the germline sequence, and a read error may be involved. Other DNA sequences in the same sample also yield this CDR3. This CDR3 reads CASSISTGDSPLHF. The CDR3 bases are TGTGCCAGTAGTATTTCCACAGGGGATTCCCCCCTCCACTTT. V and J are TRBV19 and TRBJ1-6, with 7 bases aligning to TRBD1. The CDR3 spans 14 residues. CDR1 LNHDA and CDR2 SQIVND come from the germline V gene (reference sequence).

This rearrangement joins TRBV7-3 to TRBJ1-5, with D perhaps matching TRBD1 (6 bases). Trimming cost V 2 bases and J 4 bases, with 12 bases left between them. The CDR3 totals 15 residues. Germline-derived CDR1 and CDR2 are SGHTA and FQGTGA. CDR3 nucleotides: TGTGCCAGCAGCTTACAGGACAGCCGTAATCAGCCCCAGCATTTT. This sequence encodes CASSLQDSRNQPQHF.

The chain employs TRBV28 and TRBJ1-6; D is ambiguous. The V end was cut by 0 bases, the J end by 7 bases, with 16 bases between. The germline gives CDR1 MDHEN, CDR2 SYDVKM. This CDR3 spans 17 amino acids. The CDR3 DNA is TGTGCCAGCAGTTTATGGGCAGAGGGAATGAGGAATTCACCCCTCCACTTT. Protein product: CASSLWAEGMRNSPLHF.

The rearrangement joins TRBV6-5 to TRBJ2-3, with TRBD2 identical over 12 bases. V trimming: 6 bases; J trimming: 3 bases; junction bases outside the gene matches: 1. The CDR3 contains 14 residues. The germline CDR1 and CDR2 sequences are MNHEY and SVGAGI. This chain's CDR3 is CASRGTSGTDTQYF. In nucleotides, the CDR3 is TGTGCCAGCAGGGGGACTAGCGGGACAGATACGCAGTATTTT.

The CDR3 region is CASSLDWSVGAFF. The CDR3 nucleotides are TGTGCCAGCAGCTTAGACTGGAGTGTGGGAGCTTTCTTT. The chain links TRBV7-2 to TRBJ1-1; no definite D call. The germline V gene encodes CDR1 SGHTA and CDR2 FQGNSA. Deletions cut 1 base from V and 10 bases from J, with 13 bases between. The CDR3 totals 13 residues. The variable domain in full, with the rest retrieved from reference TRBV7-2 and TRBJ1-1, is GAGVSQSPSNKVTEKGKDVELRCDPISGHTALYWYRQSLGQGLEFLIYFQGNSAPDKSGLPSDRFSAERTGGSVSTLTIQRTQQEDSAVYLCASSLDWSVGAFFGQGTRLTVV.

CDR3 protein: CASSPPGSYEQYF. The CDR3 DNA reads as TGTGCCAGCTCTCCGCCGGGGTCCTACGAGCAGTACTTC. V and J are TRBV18 and TRBJ2-7; D perhaps matches TRBD2 (5 bases). Trimming left V 6 bases short and J 1 base short, with 10 bases between. Germline values: CDR1 KGHSH, CDR2 LQKENI. The CDR3 runs 13 residues.

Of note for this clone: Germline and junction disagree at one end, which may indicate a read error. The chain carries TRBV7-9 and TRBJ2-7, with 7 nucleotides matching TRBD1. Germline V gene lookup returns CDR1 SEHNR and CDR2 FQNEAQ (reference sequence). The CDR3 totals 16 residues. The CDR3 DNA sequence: TGTTCCAGCAGCCCCCCCCGGACAGGAATAACCTACGAGCAGTACTTC. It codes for CSSSPPRTGITYEQYF.

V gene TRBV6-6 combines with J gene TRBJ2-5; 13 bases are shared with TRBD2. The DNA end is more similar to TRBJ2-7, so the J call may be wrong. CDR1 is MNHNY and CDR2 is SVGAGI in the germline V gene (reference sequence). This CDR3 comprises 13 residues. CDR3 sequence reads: CASQGLAGYEQYF. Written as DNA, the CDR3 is TGTGCCAGCCAGGGACTAGCGGGGTACGAGCAGTACTTC.

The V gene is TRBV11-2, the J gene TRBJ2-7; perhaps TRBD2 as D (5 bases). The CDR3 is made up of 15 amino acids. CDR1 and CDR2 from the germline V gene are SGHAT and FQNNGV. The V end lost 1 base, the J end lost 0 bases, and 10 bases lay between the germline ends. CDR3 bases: TGTGCCAGCAGCTTAGTATCGGGGTTCTCCTACGAGCAGTACTTC. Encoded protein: CASSLVSGFSYEQYF.

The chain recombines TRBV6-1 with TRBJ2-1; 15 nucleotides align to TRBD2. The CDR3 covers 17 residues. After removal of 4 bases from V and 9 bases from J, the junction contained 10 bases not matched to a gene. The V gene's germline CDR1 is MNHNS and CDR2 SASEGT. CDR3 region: CASSGTSGRALGGEQFF. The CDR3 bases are TGTGCCAGCAGTGGGACTAGCGGGAGGGCCTTAGGGGGTGAGCAGTTCTTC.

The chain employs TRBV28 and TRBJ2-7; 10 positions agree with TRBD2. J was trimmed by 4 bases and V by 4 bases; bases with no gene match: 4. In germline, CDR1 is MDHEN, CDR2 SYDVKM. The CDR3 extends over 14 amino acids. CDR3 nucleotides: TGTGCCAGCAGTTCGGGACTAGCGCGTTACGAGCAGTACTTC. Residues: CASSSGLARYEQYF.

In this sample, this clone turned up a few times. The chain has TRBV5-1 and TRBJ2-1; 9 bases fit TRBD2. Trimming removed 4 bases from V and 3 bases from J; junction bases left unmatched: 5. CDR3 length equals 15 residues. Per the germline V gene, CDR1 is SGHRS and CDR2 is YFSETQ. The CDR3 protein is CASSPGLADYNEQFF. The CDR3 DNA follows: TGCGCCAGCAGCCCGGGACTAGCAGACTACAATGAGCAGTTCTTC.

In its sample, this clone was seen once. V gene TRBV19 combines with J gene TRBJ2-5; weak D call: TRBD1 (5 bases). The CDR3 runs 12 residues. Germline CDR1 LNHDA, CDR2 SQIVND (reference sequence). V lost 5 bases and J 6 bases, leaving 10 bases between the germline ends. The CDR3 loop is CASSLAGKTQYF. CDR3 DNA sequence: TGTGCCAGTAGTTTGGCAGGGAAGACCCAGTACTTC. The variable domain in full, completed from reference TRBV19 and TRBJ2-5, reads DGGITQSPKYLFRKEGQNVTLSCEQNLNHDAMYWYRQDPGQGLRLIYYSQIVNDFQKGDIAEGYSVSREKKESFPLTVTSAQKNPTAFYLCASSLAGKTQYFGPGTRLLVL.

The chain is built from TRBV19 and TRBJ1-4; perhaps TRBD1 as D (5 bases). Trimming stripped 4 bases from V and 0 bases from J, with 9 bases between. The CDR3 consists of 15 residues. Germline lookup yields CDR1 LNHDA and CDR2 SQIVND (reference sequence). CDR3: CASSKTVATNEKLFF. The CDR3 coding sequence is TGTGCCAGTAGTAAGACAGTTGCAACTAATGAAAAACTGTTTTTT.

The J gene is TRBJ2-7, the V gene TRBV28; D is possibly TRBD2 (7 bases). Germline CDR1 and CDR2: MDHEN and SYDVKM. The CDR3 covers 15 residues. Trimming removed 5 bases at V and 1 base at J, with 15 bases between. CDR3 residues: CASSITGGPSYEQYF. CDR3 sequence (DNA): TGTGCCAGCAGTATTACCGGGGGGCCGTCCTACGAGCAGTACTTC.

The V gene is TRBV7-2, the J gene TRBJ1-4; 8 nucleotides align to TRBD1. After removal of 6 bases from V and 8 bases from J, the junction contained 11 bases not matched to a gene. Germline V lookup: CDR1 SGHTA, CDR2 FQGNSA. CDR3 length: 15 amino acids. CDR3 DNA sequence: TGTGCCAGCAGTATTCCCGACAGGGGCGACGAAAAACTGTTTTTT. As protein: CASSIPDRGDEKLFF.

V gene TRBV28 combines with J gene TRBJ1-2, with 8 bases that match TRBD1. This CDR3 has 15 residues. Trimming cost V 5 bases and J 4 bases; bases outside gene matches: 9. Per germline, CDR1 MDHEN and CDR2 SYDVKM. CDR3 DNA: TGTGCCAGCAGTCTTGGACAGGGAACGTCCTATGGCTACACCTTC. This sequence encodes CASSLGQGTSYGYTF.

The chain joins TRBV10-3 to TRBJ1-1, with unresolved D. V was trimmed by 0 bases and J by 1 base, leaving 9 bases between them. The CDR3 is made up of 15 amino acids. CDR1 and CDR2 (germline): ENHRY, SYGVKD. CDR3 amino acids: CAISESGGENTEAFF. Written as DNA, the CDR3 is TGTGCCATCAGTGAGTCAGGCGGAGAGAACACTGAAGCTTTCTTT.